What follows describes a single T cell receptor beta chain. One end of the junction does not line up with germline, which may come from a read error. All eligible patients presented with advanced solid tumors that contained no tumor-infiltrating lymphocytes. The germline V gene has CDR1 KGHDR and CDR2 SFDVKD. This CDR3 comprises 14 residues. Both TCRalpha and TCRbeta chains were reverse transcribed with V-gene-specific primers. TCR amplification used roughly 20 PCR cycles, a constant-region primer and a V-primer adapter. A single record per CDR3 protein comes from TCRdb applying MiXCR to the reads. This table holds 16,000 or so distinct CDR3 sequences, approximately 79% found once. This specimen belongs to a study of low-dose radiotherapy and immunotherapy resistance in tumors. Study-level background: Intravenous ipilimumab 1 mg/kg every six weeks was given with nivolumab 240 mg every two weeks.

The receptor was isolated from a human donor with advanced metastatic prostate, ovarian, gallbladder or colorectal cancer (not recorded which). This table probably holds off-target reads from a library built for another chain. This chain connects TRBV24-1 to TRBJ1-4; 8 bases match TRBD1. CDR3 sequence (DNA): TGTGCCAGCAGTTCACAGGGGGGTCGGGGAAAACTGTTTTTT. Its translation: CASSSQGGRGKLFF.